The sequence of this T cell receptor (beta chain) was determined in a study of OX40 agonist ivuxolimab in advanced cancers. About the full investigation: Ivuxolimab was a fully human IgG2 agonistic monoclonal antibody targeting the costimulatory receptor OX40 (CD134). Intravenous ivuxolimab was administered to patients every 2 weeks at six dose levels: 0.01, 0.1, 0.3, 1.5, 3 and 10 mg/kg. Of the 50 to 55 dose-escalation patients, hepatocellular carcinoma was present in about 19, melanoma in approximately 15, renal cell carcinoma in 9 and head and neck cancer in 9. In the dose-escalation cohort, approximately 83% of patients were male, and the mean age was 60 years with a range of roughly 23 to 79. Prior anti-PD-1, anti-PD-L1 or anti-CTLA-4 therapy was permitted, and checkpoint inhibitors had been received by less than 45% of dose-escalation patients. Partial responses occurred in three dose-escalation patients: two with cutaneous melanoma and one with hepatocellular carcinoma. Peripheral TCRbeta sequencing was intended to test whether TCR sequence diversity was altered and clonal T-cell expansion was caused by ivuxolimab. The paper reports the monotherapy dose-escalation portion (N of about 51 patients) of the phase I ivuxolimab trial.

The trial excluded patients who had a history of autoimmune disease or who were on systemic immunosuppression. In every dose cohort, peripheral blood was drawn for TCR sequencing at baseline, cycle 4 day 1, and cycle 7 day 1. The samples were drawn from a first-in-human, open-label, multicenter phase I dose-escalation trial of ivuxolimab. The trial enrolled adults with locally advanced or metastatic head and neck squamous cell, hepatocellular, melanoma or renal cell carcinoma. Before TCR sequencing, CD4+ T cells and CD8+ T cells from peripheral blood were sorted into separate populations. To sequence the TCRbeta CDR3 region, genomic DNA was isolated from the sorted cells. The immunoSEQ Assay was used for sequencing of TCRbeta CDR3 regions. The source is immuneACCESS, and TCRdb retained only in-frame sequences with V and J called. Part of the clones is not carried over; for the studies checked, unresolved V genes explain less than half of this, and the remainder is unexplained. The sample profile shows 25,000 to 35,000 clones; over 60% of them were found once. Around 21% of the sample is held by the ten biggest clonotypes.

Concerning this clone: It has no known antigen specificity. Per-base qualities were not stored, and no clone one base away is much larger.

What the study reported, not specific to this receptor: Low levels of normalized T-cell clonal expansion were also shown by some nonresponding patients. In the 0.1-3.0 mg/kg groups, partial responders had among the lowest normalized peripheral clonal expansion, particularly in CD8+ T cells. The antigen specificity of the clonally expanded peripheral T cells was not determined. At doses of 0.1 to 3.0 mg/kg, clonal expansion of both CD4+ and CD8+ T cells in blood was seen between baseline and week 6. On average, CD8+ T cells showed more expanded clones than CD4+ T cells after ivuxolimab.

The sequences come from CD4+ or CD8+ T cells sorted from blood, collected in a trial of the OX40 agonist ivuxolimab. The receptor was isolated from an adult with an advanced solid tumor such as melanoma, head and neck, liver or kidney cancer.

The encoded CDR3 is CASRPSSGGTDTQYF. The nucleotide sequence reads TGTGCCAGCAGGCCGAGTAGCGGGGGTACAGATACGCAGTATTTT. The rearrangement combines TRBV2 with TRBJ2-3; 9 nucleotides in the junction match TRBD2. Including the terminal cysteine and phenylalanine, the CDR3 comprises 15 residues. The read is trimmed to its CDR3 DNA, 45 bases read in frame from base 1. Trimmed from V: 6 bases; trimmed from J: 3 bases; junction bases lacking a gene match: 7. The germline V gene encodes CDR1 SNHLY and CDR2 FYNNEI.